This entry concerns a single T cell receptor (beta chain). This entry belongs to a study of blood T cell repertoires in COVID-19. Study processing details: For nucleated cells, counts were estimated from reference gene primer amplification. The assay was immunoSEQ multiplex PCR, and TCRdb's table has in-frame clones only and misses some. V and J calls and clone size are those listed in that table; D and trimming were worked out from the DNA. The table records 100,000 to 130,000 clones, 75% to 95% of them present only once. V lost 5 bases and J 0 bases, leaving 13 bases between the germline ends. Per germline, CDR1 SEHNR and CDR2 FQNEAQ (reference sequence). The CDR3 totals 15 residues.

The sequence was obtained from a woman in her twenties or thirties with acute or convalescent COVID-19. The rearrangement links TRBV7-9 to TRBJ1-2; TRBD1 is a possible D gene (6 bases). Sequencing input: peripheral blood. The CDR3 DNA is TGTGCCAGCAGCCCAAGGGACACTACTAACTATGGCTACACCTTC. Translation: CASSPRDTTNYGYTF.